This is a list of T cell receptor beta chains from one sample in a study of vaccination effects on CD4 cells after COVID-19. Antigen specificity for these receptors is unknown. TCRdb's table, derived via immunoSEQ multiplex PCR, lists solely in-frame clones and lacks some. The sample yields about 79,000 clones, about 74% seen once. Source: CD4+ T cells from PBMCs cultured with HCoV-229E spike peptides, taken before COVID-19 vaccination. Receptors were obtained from a human donor who received a COVID-19 vaccine. CDR3s leave out the opening cysteine and the closing phenylalanine or tryptophan. A clone size is listed for some rows: how often the clone was seen (once, few, many), or a class if it is expanded.

cdr3_aa j_call clone_size v_call
ASSLWTGVFGAF TRBJ1-1 few TRBV7-9
ASSLAGRGGNTEAF TRBJ1-1 . TRBV5-6
ASSVGRFNEKLF TRBJ1-4 once TRBV9
ASATGLDQPQH TRBJ1-5 . TRBV11-2
ASSSDPTAGGYT TRBJ1-2 . TRBV6-5
ASSEAARSGNTIY TRBJ1-3 once TRBV6-1
ASRVAGRANTEAF TRBJ1-1 few TRBV5-1
ASSVSSSYNSPLH TRBJ1-6 once TRBV2
ASSQDRPGGNEKLF TRBJ1-4 few TRBV3-1/TRBV3-2
ASSELTNSPLH TRBJ1-6 . TRBV6-1
ASSERTSGNTGELF TRBJ2-2 . TRBV6-1
AWSVQGNTEAF TRBJ1-1 . TRBV30
ASSQEGSNYGYT TRBJ1-2 . TRBV4-2